This TCR beta chain emerged from a study of T-cell reconstitution after alpha-beta-depleted transplantation in children. This clonotype was picked up many times. Its specificity is unknown. The length of the CDR3 is 14 residues. The germline gives CDR1 LGHDT, CDR2 YNNKEL (reference sequence). V dropped 0 bases and J dropped 1 base, with 6 bases sitting between them. Study conclusions and caveats: By about two months after transplant, alpha-beta T cells reportedly arose from several hundred graft clones that had expanded. T-cell counts and diversity at one year post-transplant came mainly from newly produced T cells. Surviving recipient cells, namely T cells and thymic progenitors, were the source of high day-60 TCRbeta diversity in some patients.

Unique molecular identifiers were built into the TCRbeta library. TCRdb processed the PCR reads anew with MiXCR; each CDR3 protein has one entry. The profile shows roughly 160,000 distinct CDR3 sequences, over 8.5% of them singletons. The sequences come from PBMCs, collected before TCRalphabeta/CD19-depleted stem cell transplant. The receptor's source is a boy aged 2 to 10 with acute myeloid leukemia, due to receive a stem cell transplant. The chain is built from TRBV3-1 and TRBJ1-1; D is undetermined. In DNA, the CDR3 is TGTGCCAGCAGCCAAGATCCTCGGAACACTGAAGCTTTCTTT. This sequence encodes CASSQDPRNTEAFF.